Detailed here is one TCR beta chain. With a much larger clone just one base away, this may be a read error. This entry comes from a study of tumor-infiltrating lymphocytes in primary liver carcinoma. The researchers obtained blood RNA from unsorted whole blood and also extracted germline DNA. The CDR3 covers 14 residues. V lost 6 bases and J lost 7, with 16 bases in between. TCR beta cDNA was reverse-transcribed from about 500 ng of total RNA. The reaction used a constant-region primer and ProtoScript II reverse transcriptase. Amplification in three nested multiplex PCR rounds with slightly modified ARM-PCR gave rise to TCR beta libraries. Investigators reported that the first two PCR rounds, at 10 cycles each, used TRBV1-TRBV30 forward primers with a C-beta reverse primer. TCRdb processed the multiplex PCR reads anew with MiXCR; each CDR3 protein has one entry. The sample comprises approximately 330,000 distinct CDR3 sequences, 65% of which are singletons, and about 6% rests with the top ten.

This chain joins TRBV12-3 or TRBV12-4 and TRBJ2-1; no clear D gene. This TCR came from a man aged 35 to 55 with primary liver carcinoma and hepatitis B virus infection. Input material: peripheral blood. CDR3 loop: CASSTAPGWNEQFF. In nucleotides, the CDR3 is TGTGCCAGCAGCACCGCGCCCGGATGGAATGAGCAGTTCTTC.